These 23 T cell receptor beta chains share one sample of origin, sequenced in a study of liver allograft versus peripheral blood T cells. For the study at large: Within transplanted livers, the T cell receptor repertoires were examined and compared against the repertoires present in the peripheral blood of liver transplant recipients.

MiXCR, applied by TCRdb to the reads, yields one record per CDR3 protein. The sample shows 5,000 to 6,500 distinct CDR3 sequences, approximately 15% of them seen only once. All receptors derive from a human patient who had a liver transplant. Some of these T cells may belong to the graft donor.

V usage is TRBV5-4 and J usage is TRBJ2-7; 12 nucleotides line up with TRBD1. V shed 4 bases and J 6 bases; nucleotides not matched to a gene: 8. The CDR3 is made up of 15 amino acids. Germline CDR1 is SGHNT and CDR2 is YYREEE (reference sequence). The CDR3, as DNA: TGTGCCAGCAGCCCGGGGACAGGGGGCAGGGCCGAGCAGTACTTC. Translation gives CASSPGTGGRAEQYF.

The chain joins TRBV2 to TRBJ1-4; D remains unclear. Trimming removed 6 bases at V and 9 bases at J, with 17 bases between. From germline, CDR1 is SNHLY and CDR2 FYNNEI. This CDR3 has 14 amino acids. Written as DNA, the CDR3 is TGTGCCAGCAGAACTCGGCCCCAGAACCAAAAACTGTTTTTT. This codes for CASRTRPQNQKLFF. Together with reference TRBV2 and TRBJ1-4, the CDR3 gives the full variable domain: EPEVTQTPSHQVTQMGQEVILRCVPISNHLYFYWYRQILGQKVEFLVSFYNNEISEKSEIFDDQFSVERPDGSNFTLKIRSTKLEDSAMYFCASRTRPQNQKLFFGSGTQLSVL.

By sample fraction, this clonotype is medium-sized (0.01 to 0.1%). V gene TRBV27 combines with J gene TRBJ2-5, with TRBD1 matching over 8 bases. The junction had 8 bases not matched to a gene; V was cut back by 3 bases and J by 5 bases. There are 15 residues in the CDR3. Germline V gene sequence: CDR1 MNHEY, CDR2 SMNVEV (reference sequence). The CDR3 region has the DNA TGTGCCAGCAGTTTTTTGACAGGGGCGGGGGAGACCCAGTACTTC. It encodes CASSFLTGAGETQYF.

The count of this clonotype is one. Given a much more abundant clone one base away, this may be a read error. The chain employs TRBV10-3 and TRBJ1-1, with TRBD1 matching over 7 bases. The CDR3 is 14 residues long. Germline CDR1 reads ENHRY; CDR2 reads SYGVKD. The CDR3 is CAVSEEQGWTEAFF. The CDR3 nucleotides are TGTGCCGTCAGTGAAGAACAGGGGTGGACTGAAGCTTTCTTT.

The CDR3 region has the DNA TGTGCCAGCAGTTTATTAAGCGGGGACGAGCAGTACTTC. As protein: CASSLLSGDEQYF. The chain links TRBV28 to TRBJ2-7; 7 bases are shared with TRBD2. There are 13 residues in the CDR3. Unmatched junction bases numbered 2, after V lost 1 base and J lost 5 bases. Germline loops: CDR1 MDHEN, CDR2 SYDVKM.

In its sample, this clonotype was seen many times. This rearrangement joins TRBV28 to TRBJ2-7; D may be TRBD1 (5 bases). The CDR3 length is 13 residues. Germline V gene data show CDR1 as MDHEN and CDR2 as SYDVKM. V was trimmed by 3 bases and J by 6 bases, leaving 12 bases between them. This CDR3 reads CASSFSTVPEQYF. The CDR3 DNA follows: TGTGCCAGCAGTTTTTCGACAGTCCCCGAGCAGTACTTC. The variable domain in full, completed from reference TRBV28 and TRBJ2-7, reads DVKVTQSSRYLVKRTGEKVFLECVQDMDHENMFWYRQDPGLGLRLIYFSYDVKMKEKGDIPEGYSVSREKKERFSLILESASTNQTSMYLCASSFSTVPEQYFGPGTRLTVT.

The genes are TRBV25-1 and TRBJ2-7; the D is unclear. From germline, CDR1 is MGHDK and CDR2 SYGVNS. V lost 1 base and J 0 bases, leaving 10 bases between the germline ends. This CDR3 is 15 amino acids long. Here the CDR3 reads CASSELTGSSYEQYF. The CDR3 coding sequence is TGTGCCAGCAGTGAATTGACGGGTTCCTCCTACGAGCAGTACTTC.

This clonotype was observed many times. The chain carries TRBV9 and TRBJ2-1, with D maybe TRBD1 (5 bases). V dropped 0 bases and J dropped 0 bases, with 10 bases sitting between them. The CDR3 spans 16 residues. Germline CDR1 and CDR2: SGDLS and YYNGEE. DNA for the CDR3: TGTGCCAGCAGCGTAGCTTGGGGCGACTCCTACAATGAGCAGTTCTTC. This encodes CASSVAWGDSYNEQFF.

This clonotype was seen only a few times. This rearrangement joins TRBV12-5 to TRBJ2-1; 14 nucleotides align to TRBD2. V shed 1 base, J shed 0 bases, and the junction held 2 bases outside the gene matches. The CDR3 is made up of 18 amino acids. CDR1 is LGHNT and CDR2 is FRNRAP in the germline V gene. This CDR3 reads CASGLAGTSGSSYNEQFF. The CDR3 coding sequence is TGTGCTAGTGGTTTGGCCGGGACTAGCGGGAGCTCCTACAATGAGCAGTTCTTC.

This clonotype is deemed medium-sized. As DNA, the CDR3 is TGTGCCAGCAGCCACCACAGGGACCACACCGGGGAGCTGTTTTTT. Its protein product is CASSHHRDHTGELFF. V and J are TRBV11-1 and TRBJ2-2; weak D call: TRBD1 (6 bases). This CDR3 has 15 residues. Germline V gene sequence: CDR1 SGHAT, CDR2 FQDESV (reference sequence). V was pared by 5 bases and J by 3 bases, with 13 bases between.

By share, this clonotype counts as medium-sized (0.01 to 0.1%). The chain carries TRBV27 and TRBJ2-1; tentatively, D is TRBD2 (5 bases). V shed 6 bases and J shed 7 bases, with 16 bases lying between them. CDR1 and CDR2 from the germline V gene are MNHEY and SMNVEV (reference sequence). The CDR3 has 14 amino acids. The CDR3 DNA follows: TGTGCCAGCAGAATGGGCTTCCCGGGGAATGAGCAGTTCTTC. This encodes CASRMGFPGNEQFF.

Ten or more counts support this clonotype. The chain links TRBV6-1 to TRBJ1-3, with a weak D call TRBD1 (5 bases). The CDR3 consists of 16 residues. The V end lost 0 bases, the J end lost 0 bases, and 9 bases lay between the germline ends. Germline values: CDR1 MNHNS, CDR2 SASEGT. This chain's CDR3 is CASSEAAGSSGNTIYF. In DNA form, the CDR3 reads TGTGCCAGCAGTGAAGCCGCAGGGAGCTCTGGAAACACCATATATTTT.

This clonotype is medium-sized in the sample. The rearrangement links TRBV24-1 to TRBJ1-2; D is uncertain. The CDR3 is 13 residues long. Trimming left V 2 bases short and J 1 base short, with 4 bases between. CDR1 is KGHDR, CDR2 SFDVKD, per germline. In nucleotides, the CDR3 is TGTGCCACCAGTGATTGGGATAACTATGGCTACACCTTC. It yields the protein CATSDWDNYGYTF.

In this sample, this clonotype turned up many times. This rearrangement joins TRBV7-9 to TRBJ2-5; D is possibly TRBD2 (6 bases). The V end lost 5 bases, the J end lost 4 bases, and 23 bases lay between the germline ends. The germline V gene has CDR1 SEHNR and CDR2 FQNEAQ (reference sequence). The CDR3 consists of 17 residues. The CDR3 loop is CASSARGSTRGIETQYF. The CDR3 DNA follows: TGTGCCAGCAGCGCAAGAGGATCTACGCGGGGTATAGAGACCCAGTACTTC. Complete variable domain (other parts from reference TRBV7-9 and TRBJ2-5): DTGVSQNPRHKITKRGQNVTFRCDPISEHNRLYWYRQTLGQGPEFLTYFQNEAQLEKSRLLSDRFSAERPKGSFSTLEIQRTEQGDSAMYLCASSARGSTRGIETQYFGPGTRLLVL.

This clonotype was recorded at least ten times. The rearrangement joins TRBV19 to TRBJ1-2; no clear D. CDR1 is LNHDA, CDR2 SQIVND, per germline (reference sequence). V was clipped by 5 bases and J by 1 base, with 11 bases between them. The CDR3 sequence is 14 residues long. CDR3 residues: CASSVEVVNYGYTF. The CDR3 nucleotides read TGTGCCAGTAGTGTCGAAGTGGTTAACTATGGCTACACCTTC.

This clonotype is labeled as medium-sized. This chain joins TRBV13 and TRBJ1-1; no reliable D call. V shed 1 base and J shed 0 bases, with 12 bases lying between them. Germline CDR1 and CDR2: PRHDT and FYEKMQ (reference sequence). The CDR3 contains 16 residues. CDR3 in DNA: TGTGCCAGCAGCTTAGCGCTGGGAGACATGAACACTGAAGCTTTCTTT. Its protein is CASSLALGDMNTEAFF.

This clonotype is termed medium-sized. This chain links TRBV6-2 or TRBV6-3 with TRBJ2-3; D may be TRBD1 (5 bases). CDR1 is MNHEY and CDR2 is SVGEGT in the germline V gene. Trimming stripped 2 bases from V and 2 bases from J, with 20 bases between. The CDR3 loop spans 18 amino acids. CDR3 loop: CASSYPILQEKITDTQYF. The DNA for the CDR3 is TGTGCCAGCAGTTACCCTATATTACAGGAGAAGATCACAGATACGCAGTATTTT.

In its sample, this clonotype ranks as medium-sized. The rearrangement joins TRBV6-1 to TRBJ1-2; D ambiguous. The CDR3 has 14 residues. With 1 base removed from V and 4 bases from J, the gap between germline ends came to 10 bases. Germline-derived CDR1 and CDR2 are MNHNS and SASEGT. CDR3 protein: CASSEERDSYGYTF. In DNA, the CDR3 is TGTGCCAGCAGTGAAGAAAGGGATTCCTATGGCTACACCTTC.

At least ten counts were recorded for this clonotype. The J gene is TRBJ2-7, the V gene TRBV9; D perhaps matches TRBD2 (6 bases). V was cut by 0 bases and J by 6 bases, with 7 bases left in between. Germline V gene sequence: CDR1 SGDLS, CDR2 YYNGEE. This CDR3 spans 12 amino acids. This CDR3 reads CASSVGGGEQYF. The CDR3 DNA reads TGTGCCAGCAGCGTAGGGGGAGGCGAGCAGTACTTC.

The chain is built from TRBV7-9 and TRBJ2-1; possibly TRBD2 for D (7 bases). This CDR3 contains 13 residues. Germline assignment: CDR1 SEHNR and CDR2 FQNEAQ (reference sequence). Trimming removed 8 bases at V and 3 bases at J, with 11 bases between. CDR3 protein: CASGGGLYNEQFF. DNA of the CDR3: TGTGCCAGCGGGGGGGGGCTCTACAATGAGCAGTTCTTC.

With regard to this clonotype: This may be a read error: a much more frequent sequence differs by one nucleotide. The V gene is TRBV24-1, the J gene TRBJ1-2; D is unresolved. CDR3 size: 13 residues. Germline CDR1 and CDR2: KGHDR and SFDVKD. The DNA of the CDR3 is TGTGCCACCAGTGATTTGGCGGATTATGAGCGGTTCTTC. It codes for CATSDLADYERFF.

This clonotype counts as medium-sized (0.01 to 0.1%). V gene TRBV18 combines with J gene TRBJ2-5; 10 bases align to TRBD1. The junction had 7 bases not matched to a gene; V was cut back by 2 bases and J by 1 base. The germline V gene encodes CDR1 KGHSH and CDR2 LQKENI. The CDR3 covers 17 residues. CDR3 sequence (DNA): TGTGCCAGCTCACCAGATATCAGGACAGGGGGCCAAGAGACCCAGTACTTC. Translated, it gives CASSPDIRTGGQETQYF.

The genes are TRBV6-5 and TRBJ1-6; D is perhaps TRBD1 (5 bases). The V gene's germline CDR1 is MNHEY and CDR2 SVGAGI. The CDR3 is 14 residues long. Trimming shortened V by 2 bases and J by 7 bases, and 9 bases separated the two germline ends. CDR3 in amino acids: CASSYTGGNSPLHF. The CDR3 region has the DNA TGTGCCAGCAGTTACACAGGTGGCAATTCACCCCTCCACTTT.